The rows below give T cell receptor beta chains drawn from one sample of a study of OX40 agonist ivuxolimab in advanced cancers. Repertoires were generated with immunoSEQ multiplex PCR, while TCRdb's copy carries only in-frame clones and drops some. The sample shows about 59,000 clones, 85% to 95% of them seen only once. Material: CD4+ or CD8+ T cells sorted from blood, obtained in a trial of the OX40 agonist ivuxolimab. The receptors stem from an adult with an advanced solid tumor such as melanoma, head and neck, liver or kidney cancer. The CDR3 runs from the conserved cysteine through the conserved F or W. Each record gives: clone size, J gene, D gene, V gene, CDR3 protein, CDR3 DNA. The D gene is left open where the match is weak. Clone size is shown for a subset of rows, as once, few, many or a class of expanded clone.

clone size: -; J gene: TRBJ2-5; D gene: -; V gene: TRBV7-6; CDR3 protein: CASRPGNQETQYF; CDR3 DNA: TGTGCCAGCAGACCCGGGAACCAAGAGACCCAGTACTTC
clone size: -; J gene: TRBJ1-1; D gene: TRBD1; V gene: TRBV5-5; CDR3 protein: CASSPPGTGVLNTEAFF; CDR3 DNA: TGTGCCAGCAGCCCCCCAGGGACAGGGGTCTTGAACACTGAAGCTTTCTTT
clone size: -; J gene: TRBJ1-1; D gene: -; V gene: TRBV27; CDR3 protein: CASSLGWGSTEAFF; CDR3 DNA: TGTGCCAGCAGTTTAGGGTGGGGAAGCACTGAAGCTTTCTTT
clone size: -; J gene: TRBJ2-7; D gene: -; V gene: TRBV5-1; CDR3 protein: CASSRTLDRSGAYEQYF; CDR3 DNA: TGCGCCAGCAGCCGTACACTCGACAGGTCAGGGGCCTACGAGCAGTACTTC
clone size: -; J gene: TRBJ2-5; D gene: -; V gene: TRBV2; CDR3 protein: CASSAARKDTQYF; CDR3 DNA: TGTGCCAGCAGTGCCGCAAGGAAAGACACCCAGTACTTC
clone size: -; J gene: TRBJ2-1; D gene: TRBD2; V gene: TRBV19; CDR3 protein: CASSPIAGGTNEQFF; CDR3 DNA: TGTGCCAGTAGTCCCATCGCGGGAGGTACTAATGAGCAGTTCTTC
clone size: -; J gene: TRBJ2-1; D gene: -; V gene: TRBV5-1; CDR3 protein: CASSLDRDISYNEQFF; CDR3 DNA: TGCGCCAGCAGCTTGGATCGGGACATCTCCTACAATGAGCAGTTCTTC
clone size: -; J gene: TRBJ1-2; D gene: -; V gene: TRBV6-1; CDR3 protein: CASSLNTRVYGYTF; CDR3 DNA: TGTGCCAGCAGTCTCAACACCAGGGTCTATGGCTACACCTTC
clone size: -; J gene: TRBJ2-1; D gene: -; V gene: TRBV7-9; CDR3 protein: CASTSRSGLSYNEQFF; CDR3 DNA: TGTGCCAGCACCTCTCGATCGGGACTTTCCTACAATGAGCAGTTCTTC
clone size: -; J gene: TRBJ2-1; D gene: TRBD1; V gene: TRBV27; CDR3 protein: CASSSPAGAGQGGSYNEQFF; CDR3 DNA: TGTGCCAGCAGTTCCCCAGCGGGGGCGGGACAGGGGGGATCCTACAATGAGCAGTTCTTC
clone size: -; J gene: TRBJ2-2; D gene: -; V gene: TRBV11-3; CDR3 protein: CASSLGTNTGELFF; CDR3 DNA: TGTGCCAGCAGCTTAGGCACGAACACCGGGGAGCTGTTTTTT
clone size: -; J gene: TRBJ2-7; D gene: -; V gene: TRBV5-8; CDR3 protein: CASITSDSLYEQYF; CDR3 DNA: TGTGCCAGCATCACCTCGGATTCCCTTTACGAGCAGTACTTC
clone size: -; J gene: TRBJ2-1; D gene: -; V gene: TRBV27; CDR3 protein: CASMRPRDPGRNEQFF; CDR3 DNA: TGTGCCAGCATGAGACCCCGGGACCCCGGGCGCAATGAGCAGTTCTTC
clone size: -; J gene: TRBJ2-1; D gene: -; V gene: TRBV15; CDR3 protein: CATSRDRWEDNEQFF; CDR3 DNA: TGTGCCACCAGCAGAGATAGGTGGGAGGACAATGAGCAGTTCTTC
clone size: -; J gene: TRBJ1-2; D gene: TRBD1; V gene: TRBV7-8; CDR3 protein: CASSWGTGVNYGYTF; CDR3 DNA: TGTGCCAGCAGCTGGGGGACAGGGGTGAACTATGGCTACACCTTC
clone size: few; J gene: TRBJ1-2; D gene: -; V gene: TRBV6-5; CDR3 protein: CASGRGYGYTF; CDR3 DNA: TGTGCCAGCGGAAGGGGTTATGGCTACACCTTC
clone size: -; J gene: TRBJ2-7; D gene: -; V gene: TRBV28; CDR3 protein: CASRSRINSYEQYF; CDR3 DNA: TGTGCCAGCAGGAGCAGGATTAATTCCTACGAGCAGTACTTC
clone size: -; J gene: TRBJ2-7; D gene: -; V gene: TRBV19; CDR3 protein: CASSVRTGYEQYF; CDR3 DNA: TGTGCCAGTAGTGTCCGCACTGGCTACGAGCAGTACTTC
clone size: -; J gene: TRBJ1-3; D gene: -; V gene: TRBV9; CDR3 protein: CASSANVGDTIYF; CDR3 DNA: TGTGCCAGCAGTGCAAATGTGGGGGACACCATATATTTT
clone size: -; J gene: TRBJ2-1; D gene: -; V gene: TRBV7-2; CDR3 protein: CASSLDGSNAYNEQFF; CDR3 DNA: TGTGCCAGCAGCTTAGATGGGAGCAATGCCTACAATGAGCAGTTCTTC
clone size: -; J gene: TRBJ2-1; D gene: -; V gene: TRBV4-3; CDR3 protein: CASSQSLTGDNEQFF; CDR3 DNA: TGCGCCAGCAGCCAATCTTTGACAGGTGACAATGAGCAGTTCTTC
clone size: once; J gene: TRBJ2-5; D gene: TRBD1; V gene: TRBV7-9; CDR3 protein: CASSQGTGLRKTQYF; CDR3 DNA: TGTGCCAGCAGCCAAGGGACAGGGTTGCGGAAGACCCAGTACTTC
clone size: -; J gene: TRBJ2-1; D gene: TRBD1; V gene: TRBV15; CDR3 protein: CATESTGTEYNEQFF; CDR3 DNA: TGTGCCACCGAGTCAACCGGGACAGAATACAATGAGCAGTTCTTC
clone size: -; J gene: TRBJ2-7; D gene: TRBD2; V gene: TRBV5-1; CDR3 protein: CASSLSSGSRGNEQYF; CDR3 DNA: TGCGCCAGCAGCTTGAGTAGCGGGAGTCGGGGGAACGAGCAGTACTTC
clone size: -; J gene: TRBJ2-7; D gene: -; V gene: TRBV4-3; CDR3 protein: CASSQDRGSTYEQYF; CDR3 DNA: TGCGCCAGCAGCCAAGACAGGGGTTCCACCTACGAGCAGTACTTC
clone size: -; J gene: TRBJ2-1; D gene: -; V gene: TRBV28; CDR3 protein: CASSLGREQFF; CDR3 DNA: TGTGCCAGCAGTTTAGGCAGAGAGCAGTTCTTC
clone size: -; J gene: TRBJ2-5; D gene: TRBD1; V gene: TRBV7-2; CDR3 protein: CASSLYQGARETQYF; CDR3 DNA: TGTGCCAGCAGCTTATACCAGGGGGCTCGGGAGACCCAATACTTC
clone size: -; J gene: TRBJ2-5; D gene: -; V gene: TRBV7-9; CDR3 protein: CASSLRKALQETQYF; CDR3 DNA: TGTGCCAGCAGCTTAAGGAAGGCGCTCCAAGAGACCCAGTACTTC
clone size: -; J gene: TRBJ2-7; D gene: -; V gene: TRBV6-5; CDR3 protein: CASSQGGSYEQYF; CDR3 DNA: TGTGCCAGCAGCCAGGGGGGGTCCTACGAGCAGTACTTC
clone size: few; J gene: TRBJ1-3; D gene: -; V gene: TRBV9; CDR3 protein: CASSGVGGNTIYF; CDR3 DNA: TGTGCCAGCAGCGGGGTAGGGGGAAACACCATATATTTT
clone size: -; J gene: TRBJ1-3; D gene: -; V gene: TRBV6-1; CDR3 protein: CASGPFTGNTIYF; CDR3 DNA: TGTGCCAGCGGACCTTTTACTGGAAACACCATATATTTT
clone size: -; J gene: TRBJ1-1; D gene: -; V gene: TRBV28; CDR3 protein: CASSDARNTEAFF; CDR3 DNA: TGTGCCAGCAGCGACGCCCGGAACACTGAAGCTTTCTTT
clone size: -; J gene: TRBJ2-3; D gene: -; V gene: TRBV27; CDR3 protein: CATSQLAESDTQYF; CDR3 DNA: TGTGCCACCTCGCAACTAGCCGAAAGTGATACGCAGTATTTT
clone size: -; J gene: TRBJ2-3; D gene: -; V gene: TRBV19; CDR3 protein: CASSIDPGSTDTQYF; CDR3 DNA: TGTGCCAGTAGTATAGATCCGGGGTCCACAGATACGCAGTATTTT
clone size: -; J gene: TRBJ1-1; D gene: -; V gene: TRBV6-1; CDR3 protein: CASNQGPEAFF; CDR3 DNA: TGTGCCAGCAATCAGGGGCCTGAAGCTTTCTTT
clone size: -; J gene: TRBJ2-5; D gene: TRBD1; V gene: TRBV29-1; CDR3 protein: CSVAGTGDTQYF; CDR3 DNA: TGCAGCGTTGCGGGGACAGGGGATACCCAGTACTTC
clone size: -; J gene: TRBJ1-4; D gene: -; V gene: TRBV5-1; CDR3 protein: CASSLGTVSTNEKLFF; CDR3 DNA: TGCGCCAGCAGCTTGGGGACAGTTTCCACTAATGAAAAACTGTTTTTT
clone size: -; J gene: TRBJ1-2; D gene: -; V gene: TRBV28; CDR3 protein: CASSLGVHTNYGYTF; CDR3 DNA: TGTGCCAGCAGTTTAGGGGTTCATACAAACTATGGCTACACCTTC
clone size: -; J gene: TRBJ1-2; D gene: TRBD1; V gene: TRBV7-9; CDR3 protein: CASSQPGGGYTF; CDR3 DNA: TGTGCCAGCAGCCAGCCAGGGGGCGGCTACACCTTC
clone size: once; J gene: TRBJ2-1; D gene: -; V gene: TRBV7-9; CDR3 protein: CASSLALGKHNEQFF; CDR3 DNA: TGTGCCAGCAGCTTAGCCCTAGGGAAACACAATGAGCAGTTCTTC
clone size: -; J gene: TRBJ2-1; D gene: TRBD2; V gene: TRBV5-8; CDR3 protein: CASISSGRARSYNEQFF; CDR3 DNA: TGTGCCAGCATCTCTAGCGGGAGGGCACGCTCCTACAATGAGCAGTTCTTC
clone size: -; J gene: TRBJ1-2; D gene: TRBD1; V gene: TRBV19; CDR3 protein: CASSRDTDRGTDGYTF; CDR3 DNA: TGTGCCAGTAGTCGAGATACGGACAGGGGTACCGATGGCTACACCTTC
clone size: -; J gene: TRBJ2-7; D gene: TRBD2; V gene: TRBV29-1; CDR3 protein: CSVGGTGEQYF; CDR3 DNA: TGCAGCGTGGGGGGGACTGGCGAGCAGTACTTC
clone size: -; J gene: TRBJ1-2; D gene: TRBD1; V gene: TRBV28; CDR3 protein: CASSLSSGGGYGYTF; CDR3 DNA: TGTGCCAGCAGTTTGTCCTCAGGGGGCGGCTATGGCTACACCTTC
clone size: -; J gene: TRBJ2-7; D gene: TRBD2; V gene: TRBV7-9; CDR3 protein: CASSLTSGVYEQYF; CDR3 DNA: TGTGCCAGCAGCCTGACTAGCGGGGTTTACGAGCAGTACTTC